Listed here are 20 T cell receptor beta chains from one sample, sequenced in a study of T cell responses to AZD1222 COVID-19 vaccine. TCRdb keeps only in-frame clones here, not all; method: immunoSEQ multiplex PCR. The table includes about 110,000 clones, about 90% detected once. The sequenced sample was peripheral blood, obtained on day 0 of AZD1222 vaccination. These receptor sequences come from an adult in good health.

The chain has TRBV30 and TRBJ1-2; D ambiguous. This CDR3 contains 10 residues. Germline CDR1 and CDR2: GTSNPN and SVGIG (reference sequence). With 5 bases removed from V and 2 bases from J, the gap between germline ends came to 3 bases. The CDR3 DNA reads as TGTGCCTGGGGAAACTATGGCTACACCTTC. Translated: CAWGNYGYTF.

This chain joins TRBV2 and TRBJ2-1, with TRBD2 identical over 12 bases. The V and J ends lost 6 bases and 3 bases, in that order; junction bases with no gene match: 9. The CDR3 has 17 amino acids. Germline V lookup: CDR1 SNHLY, CDR2 FYNNEI. The CDR3 is CASRKTSGSLIYNEQFF. The DNA for the CDR3 is TGTGCCAGCAGAAAGACTAGCGGGAGCTTAATCTACAATGAGCAGTTCTTC.

Written as DNA, the CDR3 is TGTGCCAGCTCACCCGGGCAGCTCTATAATTCACCCCTCCACTTT. This sequence encodes CASSPGQLYNSPLHF. This chain links TRBV18 with TRBJ1-6; D is unclear. The CDR3 consists of 15 residues. Germline values: CDR1 KGHSH, CDR2 LQKENI. Trimming removed 3 bases from V and 3 bases from J, with 9 bases in between.

The J gene is TRBJ1-3, the V gene TRBV25-1; perhaps TRBD1 as D (5 bases). V was clipped by 8 bases and J by 0 bases, with 14 bases between them. Germline V gene lookup returns CDR1 MGHDK and CDR2 SYGVNS. The CDR3 contains 15 residues. CDR3 residues: CASGPGIFSGNTIYF. CDR3 bases: TGTGCCAGCGGGCCAGGGATATTCTCTGGAAACACCATATATTTT. The entire variable domain, with the rest obtained from reference TRBV25-1 and TRBJ1-3, is as follows: EADIYQTPRYLVIGTGKKITLECSQTMGHDKMYWYQQDPGMELHLIHYSYGVNSTEKGDLSSESTVSRIRTEHFPLTLESARPSHTSQYLCASGPGIFSGNTIYFGEGSWLTVV.

The chain uses TRBV18 and TRBJ1-6, with unresolved D. The V and J ends lost 3 bases and 5 bases respectively, with 8 bases between them. This CDR3 spans 14 amino acids. Germline-derived CDR1 and CDR2 are KGHSH and LQKENI. The CDR3 loop reads CASSPDGNNSPLHF. The DNA of the CDR3 is TGTGCCAGCTCACCGGACGGAAATAATTCACCCCTCCACTTT.

This chain connects TRBV2 to TRBJ1-1, with D possibly matching TRBD1 (6 bases). Trimming cost V 3 bases and J 1 base, with 9 bases left between them. CDR3 size: 14 residues. Germline V lookup: CDR1 SNHLY, CDR2 FYNNEI. The CDR3 nucleotides are TGTGCCAGCAGTGAGCAGGGGCCGAACACTGAAGCTTTCTTT. Protein product: CASSEQGPNTEAFF.

V usage is TRBV25-1 and J usage is TRBJ1-4, with TRBD1 matching over 8 bases. Germline V lookup: CDR1 MGHDK, CDR2 SYGVNS. Trimming at V came to 4 bases and at J to 7 bases, leaving 5 bases not matched to a gene. The CDR3 is 14 residues long. CDR3 in DNA: TGTGCCAGCAGTGGGACAGGGCGGAGTGAAAAACTGTTTTTT. Translated, it gives CASSGTGRSEKLFF.

The chain links TRBV10-2 to TRBJ2-7, with D hard to call. The germline gives CDR1 WSHSY, CDR2 SAAADI. Trimming pared 4 bases from V and 2 bases from J, leaving 3 bases between. This CDR3 is built from 11 residues. CDR3: CASSVTYEQYF. The CDR3 coding sequence is TGCGCCAGCAGTGTTACCTACGAGCAGTACTTC.

The chain uses TRBV5-1 and TRBJ2-3; 14 bases align to TRBD2. The CDR3 is made up of 16 amino acids. Germline lookup yields CDR1 SGHRS and CDR2 YFSETQ. V lost 4 bases, J lost 4 bases, and 5 bases stayed unmatched. The CDR3 is CASSAGLAGDADTQYF. The DNA of the CDR3 is TGCGCCAGCAGCGCGGGACTAGCGGGAGACGCAGATACGCAGTATTTT.

V is TRBV15 and J is TRBJ2-2, with 7 bases aligning to TRBD2. This CDR3 region has 17 residues. Germline-derived CDR1 and CDR2 are LNHNV and YYDKDF (reference sequence). Trimming cost V 0 bases and J 4 bases; bases outside gene matches: 8. The CDR3 DNA reads as TGTGCCACCAGCAGAGATCTTACGGGAGGTTTCACCGGGGAGCTGTTTTTT. Translation gives CATSRDLTGGFTGELFF.

This rearrangement joins TRBV30 to TRBJ1-6, with D possibly matching TRBD1 (5 bases). Trimming removed 4 bases at V and 7 bases at J, with 14 bases between. The CDR3 loop spans 14 amino acids. CDR1 and CDR2 (germline): GTSNPN, SVGIG (reference sequence). CDR3: CAWTPGEPNSPLHF. The CDR3 region has the DNA TGTGCCTGGACCCCGGGGGAGCCCAATTCACCCCTCCACTTT.

This CDR3 is CASSRSGISETQYF. CDR3 in DNA: TGCGCCAGCAGCCGATCAGGGATTTCGGAGACCCAGTACTTC. The chain couples TRBV4-1 to TRBJ2-5, with a weak D call TRBD1 (5 bases). Germline-derived CDR1 and CDR2 are MGHRA and YSYEKL. The CDR3 contains 14 residues. The V gene lost 4 bases and the J gene lost 5 bases, with 14 bases spanning the gap.

The chain has TRBV4-1 and TRBJ1-2; D gene unclear. The CDR3 is made up of 16 amino acids. The germline V and J ends were trimmed by 3 bases and 3 bases, with 17 bases remaining between them. The germline V gene has CDR1 MGHRA and CDR2 YSYEKL. The CDR3 DNA reads TGCGCCAGCAGCCAGAATATCGCTCGGGAGGACTATGGCTACACCTTC. This translates into CASSQNIAREDYGYTF.

The chain has TRBV19 and TRBJ1-4; TRBD1 is a possible D gene (5 bases). The germline V gene encodes CDR1 LNHDA and CDR2 SQIVND (reference sequence). This CDR3 spans 16 amino acids. Trimming removed 11 bases at V and 7 bases at J, with 26 bases between. CDR3 sequence (DNA): TGTGCCGTTTACGGAGGGAAAGTAGGGGAAGGTGAAAAACTGTTTTTT. Encoded protein: CAVYGGKVGEGEKLFF.

The chain combines TRBV27 with TRBJ1-2; D perhaps matches TRBD1 (5 bases). CDR1 is MNHEY, CDR2 SMNVEV, per germline (reference sequence). Trimming shortened V by 5 bases and J by 4 bases, and 11 bases separated the two germline ends. The CDR3 has 13 amino acids. The CDR3 is CASSTRDFYGYTF. In DNA form, the CDR3 reads TGTGCCAGCAGTACACGGGACTTCTATGGCTACACCTTC.

The rearrangement joins TRBV6-4 to TRBJ1-2; D possibly corresponds to TRBD1 (5 bases). The CDR3 has 17 residues. V gave up 1 base and J gave up 10 bases, with 25 bases separating them. Germline CDR1 and CDR2: MRHNA and SNTAGT. The DNA for the CDR3 is TGTGCCAGCAGTGACTGGCGGAACGGAGGATCTAGGGGACCCTACACCTTC. As protein: CASSDWRNGGSRGPYTF.

This clone came up a few times. The genes are TRBV29-1 and TRBJ2-2; D gene ambiguous. This CDR3 contains 12 residues. Trimming pared 1 base from V and 7 bases from J, leaving 7 bases between. Germline values: CDR1 SQVTM, CDR2 ANQGSEA. The CDR3 DNA follows: TGCAGCGTTGAAGTTAGGTTCGGGGAGCTGTTTTTT. Translating gives CSVEVRFGELFF.

This chain joins TRBV7-9 and TRBJ2-7, with a tentative D call TRBD1 (5 bases). The CDR3 spans 12 residues. The V and J ends lost 3 bases and 5 bases respectively, with 8 bases between them. Germline V gives CDR1 SEHNR, CDR2 FQNEAQ (reference sequence). CDR3 DNA sequence: TGTGCCAGCAGCTTGCACAGGCACGAGCAGTACTTC. Protein: CASSLHRHEQYF. Supplemented by reference TRBV7-9 and TRBJ2-7, the full variable domain reads DTGVSQNPRHKITKRGQNVTFRCDPISEHNRLYWYRQTLGQGPEFLTYFQNEAQLEKSRLLSDRFSAERPKGSFSTLEIQRTEQGDSAMYLCASSLHRHEQYFGPGTRLTVT.

This clone was seen a handful of times. The V and J genes are TRBV27 and TRBJ1-1, with TRBD1 matching 7 bases. Germline V CDR1 and CDR2: MNHEY, SMNVEV (reference sequence). The CDR3 consists of 13 residues. The junction had 3 bases not matched to a gene; V was cut back by 4 bases and J by 4 bases. The CDR3 bases are TGTGCCAGCAGTTCTGGACAGGCCACTGAAGCTTTCTTT. This gives the protein CASSSGQATEAFF.

The chain joins TRBV2 to TRBJ1-5; maybe TRBD1 (5 bases). Trimming removed 4 bases from V and 5 bases from J, with 12 bases in between. This CDR3 spans 14 amino acids. Germline V gene lookup returns CDR1 SNHLY and CDR2 FYNNEI. CDR3 region: CASSGGWDDQPQHF. Here the CDR3 DNA reads TGTGCCAGCAGTGGTGGGTGGGACGATCAGCCCCAGCATTTT.